Below, one T cell receptor (beta chain) is given with its context. The CDR3 sequence is 11 residues long. The ends were cut back, 3 bases at V and 8 bases at J, with 5 bases in the middle. Germline-derived CDR1 and CDR2 are LNHDA and SQIVND (reference sequence). The sample comes from a study of blood T cell repertoires in COVID-19. Study summary: PBMCs, B-cell-depleted T cells, or T cells were the source of the cDNA or gDNA that made up the material.

Per the study methods: It was from reference gene primer amplification that nucleated cell counts were estimated. Using immunoSEQ multiplex PCR, the repertoire was profiled, and TCRdb retains in-frame clones only, with some absent. Clone size and the V and J calls come from that table; the DNA yielded D and trimming. The sample lists about 55,000 clones; over 75% were seen once. The V call is TRBV19, the J call TRBJ2-1; the D is unclear. Sequenced material: peripheral blood. The receptor comes from a human donor in a cohort sampled during active COVID-19. The CDR3: CASSMADEQFF. The CDR3, as DNA: TGTGCCAGTAGTATGGCCGATGAGCAGTTCTTC. Complete variable domain (other parts from reference TRBV19 and TRBJ2-1): DGGITQSPKYLFRKEGQNVTLSCEQNLNHDAMYWYRQDPGQGLRLIYYSQIVNDFQKGDIAEGYSVSREKKESFPLTVTSAQKNPTAFYLCASSMADEQFFGPGTRLTVL.